The source of this TCR beta chain is a study of CD8+ T cells in alopecia areata. Study summary: Patients remained on tofacitinib for 6 to 18 months and then went 6 months without it.

Stated treatment: oral pan-JAK inhibitor, 5-10 mg twice daily. TCR sequencing used cDNA made by reverse transcription of extracted RNA. Method: immunoSEQ multiplex PCR; TCRdb's copy keeps in-frame clones and lacks some. The sample contains about 200,000 clones, about three fifths of which appear only once. The clonotype comes from a human donor with alopecia areata. Sample: CD4+ T cells sorted from blood, taken at week 24, from a patient treated with tofacitinib.

The CDR3 loop reads CASSVGDRIMNTEAFF. The CDR3, as DNA: TGTGCCAGCAGCGTAGGGGACAGGATTATGAACACTGAAGCTTTCTTT. The rearrangement uses TRBV9 and TRBJ1-1; the match to TRBD1 covers 8 bases. V trimming: 0 bases; J trimming: 0 bases; junction bases outside the gene matches: 4. This CDR3 contains 16 residues. CDR1 and CDR2 (germline): SGDLS, YYNGEE.